These 7 T cell receptor beta chains were all obtained from the same sample, sequenced in a study of T cell changes during pregnancy in multiple sclerosis. TCRdb's table, derived via immunoSEQ multiplex PCR, lists solely in-frame clones and lacks some. The sample has approximately 71,000 clones; approximately 92% are singletons. This specimen consisted of peripheral blood, obtained in the third trimester of pregnancy. All receptors come from a female donor with multiple sclerosis, enrolled in a pregnancy study.

V is TRBV18 and J is TRBJ2-1; D is unclear. The ends were cut back, 2 bases at V and 7 bases at J, with 12 bases in the middle. The CDR3 has 14 residues. CDR1 KGHSH and CDR2 LQKENI come from the germline V gene. The CDR3, as DNA: TGTGCCAGCTCACCAACTTCGGTGTGGAATGAGCAGTTCTTC. Translated, it gives CASSPTSVWNEQFF.

This sequence joins TRBV14 and TRBJ2-2, with TRBD2 matching 9 bases. V lost 3 bases and J lost 6; bases outside the gene matches: 5. The length of the CDR3 is 15 residues. Germline assignment: CDR1 SGHDN and CDR2 FVKESK. The CDR3 protein is CASSHWLAGPGELFF. CDR3 sequence (DNA): TGTGCCAGCAGCCATTGGCTAGCGGGACCCGGGGAGCTGTTTTTT.

The chain carries TRBV7-8 and TRBJ1-1; D remains ambiguous. Germline V lookup: CDR1 SGHVS, CDR2 FQNEAQ. Between the trimmed V and J ends, which lost 1 base and 1 base, there was a span of 4 bases. The CDR3 sequence is 13 residues long. The CDR3 region is CASSLGRNTEAFF. The CDR3, as DNA: TGTGCCAGCAGCTTAGGGAGGAACACTGAAGCTTTCTTT. Filled out from reference TRBV7-8 and TRBJ1-1, the complete variable domain reads GAGVSQSPRYKVAKRGQDVALRCDPISGHVSLFWYQQALGQGPEFLTYFQNEAQLDKSGLPSDRFFAERPEGSVSTLKIQRTQQEDSAVYLCASSLGRNTEAFFGQGTRLTVV.

The rearrangement joins TRBV4-1 to TRBJ2-7; TRBD1 agrees at 10 bases. Germline loops: CDR1 MGHRA, CDR2 YSYEKL. The V and J ends lost 5 bases and 6 bases, in that order; junction bases with no gene match: 10. The CDR3 spans 15 residues. The CDR3 spells CASSARGTGALEQYF. Written as DNA, the CDR3 is TGCGCCAGCAGCGCGCGTGGGACAGGGGCCCTCGAGCAGTACTTC.

This chain joins TRBV30 and TRBJ1-6; D unresolved. This CDR3 has 12 residues. The V and J ends lost 3 bases and 10 bases respectively, with 10 bases between them. The germline V gene has CDR1 GTSNPN and CDR2 SVGIG (reference sequence). The CDR3 sequence: CAWSAFMSPLHF. CDR3 coding DNA: TGTGCCTGGAGCGCGTTCATGTCACCCCTCCACTTT.

This chain links TRBV5-4 with TRBJ1-1; D is possibly TRBD1 (6 bases). The CDR3 covers 14 residues. Germline lookup yields CDR1 SGHNT and CDR2 YYREEE (reference sequence). Trimming pared 2 bases from V and 4 bases from J, leaving 12 bases between. The CDR3: CASSFYREGTEAFF. The DNA for the CDR3 is TGTGCCAGCAGCTTTTACAGGGAAGGCACTGAAGCTTTCTTT. Based on the CDR3 plus reference TRBV5-4 and TRBJ1-1, the full variable domain is ETGVTQSPTHLIKTRGQQVTLRCSSQSGHNTVSWYQQALGQGPQFIFQYYREEENGRGNFPPRFSGLQFPNYSSELNVNALELDDSALYLCASSFYREGTEAFFGQGTRLTVV.

The chain recombines TRBV5-4 with TRBJ2-2, with 9 bases that match TRBD2. Germline CDR1 is SGHNT and CDR2 is YYREEE (reference sequence). The CDR3 has 17 amino acids. Trimming at V came to 2 bases and at J to 6 bases, leaving 11 bases not matched to a gene. The CDR3: CASSFGGRAMSPGELFF. CDR3 DNA: TGTGCCAGCAGCTTTGGCGGGAGGGCCATGTCCCCCGGGGAGCTGTTTTTT.